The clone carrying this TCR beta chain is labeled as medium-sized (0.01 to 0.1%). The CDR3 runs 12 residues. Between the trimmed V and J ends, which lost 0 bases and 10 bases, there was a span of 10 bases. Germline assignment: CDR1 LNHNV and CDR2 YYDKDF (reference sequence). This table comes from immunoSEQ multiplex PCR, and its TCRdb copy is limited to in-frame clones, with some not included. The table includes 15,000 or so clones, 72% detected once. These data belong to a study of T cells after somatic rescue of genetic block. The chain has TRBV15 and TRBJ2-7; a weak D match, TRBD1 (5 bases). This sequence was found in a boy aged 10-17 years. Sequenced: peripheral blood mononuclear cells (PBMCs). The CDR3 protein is CATSREGQVQYF. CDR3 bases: TGTGCCACCAGCAGAGAGGGGCAGGTCCAGTACTTC.